This TCR beta chain was captured in a study of cytomegalovirus exposure and HLA in healthy donors. The study's findings and limits: The likely explanation for a cluster of highly shared sequence variants was sequencing artifact.

A note on this clone: Its antigen is unknown.

The V gene's germline CDR1 is LGHNA and CDR2 YNFKEQ. Trimming took 0 bases from V and 0 from J, leaving 20 bases between them. The CDR3 has 19 residues. Researchers ran the PCR with 60 Vbeta and 13 Jbeta primers. Some clones are missing from TCRdb's copy, which holds only in-frame ones; the method was immunoSEQ multiplex PCR. The sample has 200,000 or so clones, approximately 84% seen once. This receptor was identified in a boy aged 5-17 years in good health and CMV-seronegative. What was sequenced was PBMCs. The chain combines TRBV4-2 with TRBJ1-1; a possible D gene is TRBD1 (5 bases). In nucleotides, the CDR3 is TGTGCCAGCAGCCAAGATAAGCCAAAGACAGAGACCATGAACACTGAAGCTTTCTTT. Encoded protein: CASSQDKPKTETMNTEAFF.